Listed here are 18 T cell receptor beta chains from one sample, sequenced in a study of cytotoxic CD8 clonotypes in ibrutinib-treated CLL. Profiling relied on immunoSEQ multiplex PCR, and the TCRdb table lists in-frame clones only, not all of them. The sample holds some 50,000 clones, 60% to 75% seen once. Sequencing was performed on PBMCs, taken after 12 months of ibrutinib treatment. The receptor source for this set is a human donor with chronic lymphocytic leukemia.

This clone was counted a single time. The chain combines TRBV2 with TRBJ2-7, with a possible D match to TRBD1 (6 bases). The V gene lost 4 bases and the J gene lost 3 bases, with 13 bases spanning the gap. Germline CDR1 and CDR2: SNHLY and FYNNEI. This CDR3 contains 14 residues. This chain's CDR3 is CASSAATGYYEQYF. The CDR3 nucleotides are TGTGCCAGCAGTGCAGCGACAGGATACTACGAGCAGTACTTC.

In this sample, this clone turned up a few times. As DNA, the CDR3 is TGTGCCAGCAGCCACCCCGGACAGGGAGAAGGCTACACCTTC. This gives the protein CASSHPGQGEGYTF. J is TRBJ1-2 and V is TRBV28, with 8 bases aligning to TRBD1. The CDR3 is 14 amino acids. Per germline, CDR1 MDHEN and CDR2 SYDVKM. With V trimmed by 6 bases and J by 8 bases, 11 bases remained unmatched.

The V gene is TRBV30, the J gene TRBJ1-6, with 7 bases matching TRBD1. This CDR3 is 13 amino acids long. CDR1 is GTSNPN and CDR2 is SVGIG in the germline V gene (reference sequence). The CDR3: CAHGQDRGSPLHF. For the CDR3, the DNA is TGTGCACACGGACAGGACCGGGGTTCACCCCTCCACTTT.

This chain connects TRBV7-7 to TRBJ2-2; 8 nucleotides agree with TRBD2. This CDR3 contains 13 residues. Per the germline V gene, CDR1 is SSHAT and CDR2 is FNYEAQ (reference sequence). The CDR3 region is CASGTRDTGELFF. For the CDR3, the DNA is TGTGCTAGCGGGACCCGGGACACCGGGGAGCTGTTTTTT.

In this sample, this clone turned up once. This rearrangement joins TRBV6-1 to TRBJ2-2, with no clear D. This CDR3 has 14 amino acids. V lost 2 bases and J 6 bases, leaving 10 bases between the germline ends. Germline CDR1 MNHNS, CDR2 SASEGT. The CDR3 DNA reads TGTGCCAGCAGTGAATCCAGATCGTCCGGGGAGCTGTTTTTT. Translating it yields CASSESRSSGELFF.

The chain links TRBV19 to TRBJ1-2; D is uncertain. The germline gives CDR1 LNHDA, CDR2 SQIVND (reference sequence). The CDR3 loop spans 14 amino acids. V was cut by 4 bases and J by 7 bases, with 16 bases left in between. CDR3 nucleotide sequence: TGTGCCAGTAGTAAGTTGGGAGGTTTAGCTGGCTACACCTTC. Translation: CASSKLGGLAGYTF.

The rearrangement joins TRBV30 to TRBJ2-1; D is possibly TRBD2 (6 bases). Trimming cost V 0 bases and J 15 bases, with 18 bases left between them. This CDR3 has 13 residues. Germline loops: CDR1 GTSNPN, CDR2 SVGIG (reference sequence). In DNA, the CDR3 is TGTGCCTGGAGTGTCGGAGGGAATAATTTTCGGTTCTTC. It encodes CAWSVGGNNFRFF.

The J gene is TRBJ2-5, the V gene TRBV18; TRBD2 aligns across 9 bases. After removal of 3 bases from V and 2 bases from J, the junction contained 4 bases not matched to a gene. Germline V lookup: CDR1 KGHSH, CDR2 LQKENI. The CDR3 loop spans 15 amino acids. The CDR3 nucleotides read TGTGCCAGCTCACCTCAGCGGGGGGTTCAAGAGACCCAGTACTTC. As protein: CASSPQRGVQETQYF.

The V call is TRBV7-2, the J call TRBJ2-7, with 7 positions matching TRBD2. V lost 5 bases, J lost 0 bases, and 7 bases stayed unmatched. This CDR3 is built from 15 residues. The V gene's germline CDR1 is SGHTA and CDR2 FQGNSA. The CDR3 sequence: CASSPSGILSYEQYF. In DNA, the CDR3 is TGTGCCAGCAGCCCAAGCGGGATCCTCTCCTACGAGCAGTACTTC.

V usage is TRBV19 and J usage is TRBJ1-1; 8 nucleotides agree with TRBD1. The CDR3 runs to 14 residues. V shed 8 bases and J 11 bases; nucleotides not matched to a gene: 16. CDR1 and CDR2 (germline): LNHDA, SQIVND (reference sequence). CDR3 DNA: TGTGCCAGTGCCCGGACAGGGTTTAGTGAGGTGGCTTTCTTT. This translates into CASARTGFSEVAFF.

The chain is built from TRBV5-1 and TRBJ2-7; D possibly corresponds to TRBD2 (5 bases). Trimming removed 0 bases at V and 2 bases at J, with 18 bases between. This CDR3 contains 17 residues. Germline CDR1 SGHRS, CDR2 YFSETQ. This CDR3 is CASSLAEVAGLTYEQYF. The CDR3 DNA reads as TGCGCCAGCAGCTTGGCCGAGGTGGCGGGTCTTACCTACGAGCAGTACTTC.

The chain combines TRBV5-6 with TRBJ2-7, with 7 bases lining up with TRBD1. Germline lookup yields CDR1 SGHDT and CDR2 YYEEEE. CDR3 length: 12 amino acids. V dropped 3 bases and J dropped 3; count of bases not matched to a gene: 0. The CDR3 region is CASSWDSYEQYF. The CDR3 nucleotides are TGTGCCAGCAGCTGGGACAGCTACGAGCAGTACTTC.

The chain uses TRBV30 and TRBJ1-4; D might be TRBD1 (5 bases). Trimming removed 7 bases at V and 2 bases at J, with 11 bases between. CDR3 size: 13 residues. CDR1 and CDR2 from the germline V gene are GTSNPN and SVGIG (reference sequence). CDR3 in amino acids: CASPGDTNEKLFF. The CDR3, as DNA: TGTGCCTCCCCGGGGGACACTAATGAAAAACTGTTTTTT. Together with reference TRBV30 and TRBJ1-4, the CDR3 gives the full variable domain: SQTIHQWPATLVQPVGSPLSLECTVEGTSNPNLYWYRQAAGRGLQLLFYSVGIGQISSEVPQNLSASRPQDRQFILSSKKLLLSDSGFYLCASPGDTNEKLFFGSGTQLSVL.

This chain links TRBV19 with TRBJ2-2, with 8 bases lining up with TRBD1. V was clipped by 1 base and J by 4 bases; unmatched bases: 5. CDR3 length: 16 amino acids. Looked up from germline, CDR1 is LNHDA and CDR2 is SQIVND (reference sequence). In DNA, the CDR3 is TGTGCCAGTAGTATAGCTCAACAGGGGGTCACCGGGGAGCTGTTTTTT. This codes for CASSIAQQGVTGELFF. The entire variable domain, with the rest obtained from reference TRBV19 and TRBJ2-2, is as follows: DGGITQSPKYLFRKEGQNVTLSCEQNLNHDAMYWYRQDPGQGLRLIYYSQIVNDFQKGDIAEGYSVSREKKESFPLTVTSAQKNPTAFYLCASSIAQQGVTGELFFGEGSRLTVL.

The chain links TRBV6-1 to TRBJ2-7; 8 bases map to TRBD1. The CDR3 contains 16 residues. The germline V gene encodes CDR1 MNHNS and CDR2 SASEGT. V lost 4 bases and J lost 2; bases outside the gene matches: 10. The CDR3 here is CASSGLGRGRPYEQYF. Here the CDR3 DNA reads TGTGCCAGCAGTGGCCTCGGCAGGGGGCGACCCTACGAGCAGTACTTC.

This clone was seen a few times. The chain is built from TRBV25-1 and TRBJ1-1; D unresolved. The CDR3 consists of 13 residues. The germline V gene has CDR1 MGHDK and CDR2 SYGVNS. V dropped 4 bases and J dropped 3 bases, with 9 bases sitting between them. The CDR3 sequence: CASSATGDTEAFF. CDR3 DNA: TGTGCCAGCAGTGCCACTGGGGACACTGAAGCTTTCTTT.

This chain uses TRBV4-2 with TRBJ1-3; D gene unclear. This CDR3 region has 14 residues. The germline V and J ends were trimmed by 4 bases and 4 bases, with 11 bases remaining between them. From germline, CDR1 is LGHNA and CDR2 YNFKEQ. The CDR3 reads CASSPRAAGNTIYF. In DNA form, the CDR3 reads TGTGCCAGCAGCCCCCGGGCCGCGGGAAACACCATATATTTT.

J is TRBJ2-2 and V is TRBV28, with D hard to call. CDR3 length equals 13 residues. Trimming cost V 4 bases and J 7 bases, with 10 bases left between them. Germline V CDR1 and CDR2: MDHEN, SYDVKM. CDR3: CASSWVERGELFF. CDR3 nucleotide sequence: TGTGCCAGCAGTTGGGTAGAACGCGGGGAGCTGTTTTTT.